These 31 T cell receptor beta chains came from one sample sequenced in a study of shared clonotypes between healthy human individuals. The naive CD8 fraction comprised CD45RO-negative cells positively selected for CCR7 and excluded terminally differentiated effector memory CD45RA+ cells. The data were produced by immunoSEQ multiplex PCR, yet TCRdb's version contains in-frame clones alone and is incomplete. The repertoire holds about 600,000 clones, with around 95% as singletons. Sequenced material: naive CD8+ T cells sorted from blood. Receptors were obtained from a woman aged 25 to 39 in good health.

The chain links TRBV4-1 to TRBJ1-1; perhaps TRBD1 as D (5 bases). Per germline, CDR1 MGHRA and CDR2 YSYEKL. The CDR3 has 15 amino acids. Deletions cut 0 bases from V and 2 bases from J, with 10 bases between. The CDR3 reads CASSQERGPNTEAFF. As DNA, the CDR3 is TGCGCCAGCAGCCAAGAGAGGGGCCCTAACACTGAAGCTTTCTTT.

V gene TRBV5-6 combines with J gene TRBJ2-7; 8 bases match TRBD2. V shed 3 bases, J shed 6 bases, and the junction held 11 bases outside the gene matches. In germline, CDR1 is SGHDT, CDR2 YYEEEE. The CDR3 is made up of 15 amino acids. CDR3 sequence: CASSWIGAGGREQYF. CDR3 sequence (DNA): TGTGCCAGCAGCTGGATAGGGGCGGGAGGCCGCGAGCAGTACTTC.

This clone showed up just once. The DNA for the CDR3 is TGCGCCAGCAGCCACATACAAGTCCAAGAGACCCAGTACTTC. Amino acids: CASSHIQVQETQYF. The chain links TRBV4-1 to TRBJ2-5; D is undetermined. This CDR3 has 14 residues. Germline V gives CDR1 MGHRA, CDR2 YSYEKL. The V gene lost 3 bases and the J gene lost 1 base, with 9 bases spanning the gap.

Notes on this clone: The junction shows a germline mismatch at one end, possibly a read error. This sequence joins TRBV19 and TRBJ2-3; no firm D call. The CDR3 spans 12 residues. Germline assignment: CDR1 LNHDA and CDR2 SQIVND (reference sequence). This CDR3 is CASSIDLEEMNF. DNA for the CDR3: TGTGCCAGTAGTATAGATCTCGAGGAGATGAATTTT.

This clone came up once. This chain joins TRBV5-1 and TRBJ1-3, with TRBD1 matching over 7 bases. Germline CDR1 is SGHRS and CDR2 is YFSETQ. V trimming: 0 bases; J trimming: 4 bases; junction bases outside the gene matches: 4. The CDR3 sequence is 15 residues long. The DNA for the CDR3 is TGCGCCAGCAGCTTGGGACAGGGTAACGGAAACACCATATATTTT. Protein sequence: CASSLGQGNGNTIYF.

The chain carries TRBV4-1 and TRBJ2-7, with no clear D. CDR1 and CDR2 from the germline V gene are MGHRA and YSYEKL. V shed 0 bases and J shed 2 bases, with 8 bases lying between them. CDR3 length equals 14 residues. This chain's CDR3 is CASSQDIRAYEQYF. CDR3 coding DNA: TGCGCCAGCAGCCAAGATATACGGGCCTACGAGCAGTACTTC.

This chain joins TRBV5-1 and TRBJ1-1, with D perhaps TRBD1 (5 bases). This CDR3 has 16 residues. Germline CDR1 SGHRS, CDR2 YFSETQ. Trimming removed 1 base at V and 1 base at J, with 14 bases between. The CDR3 loop is CASSLRVWGQNTEAFF. Here the CDR3 DNA reads TGCGCCAGCAGCTTGCGGGTTTGGGGCCAGAACACTGAAGCTTTCTTT.

The V gene is TRBV5-1, the J gene TRBJ2-1; D uncertain. The CDR3 has 15 amino acids. Trimming took 4 bases from V and 4 from J, leaving 15 bases between them. Germline CDR1 SGHRS, CDR2 YFSETQ. The CDR3 DNA reads as TGCGCCAGCAGCCAGATTTCCCTACCTTACAATGAGCAGTTCTTC. Protein product: CASSQISLPYNEQFF.

The chain combines TRBV19 with TRBJ1-2; D not resolved. Trimming took off 9 bases at V and 4 bases at J, with 27 bases between the two ends. The CDR3 has 17 amino acids. Germline loops: CDR1 LNHDA, CDR2 SQIVND (reference sequence). In DNA form, the CDR3 reads TGTGCCAGCAAGGCGGTCCCAATTGACACCGATCCCTATGGCTACACCTTC. This sequence encodes CASKAVPIDTDPYGYTF. The complete variable domain, with remaining parts taken from reference TRBV19 and TRBJ1-2, reads DGGITQSPKYLFRKEGQNVTLSCEQNLNHDAMYWYRQDPGQGLRLIYYSQIVNDFQKGDIAEGYSVSREKKESFPLTVTSAQKNPTAFYLCASKAVPIDTDPYGYTFGSGTRLTVV.

V usage is TRBV7-9 and J usage is TRBJ1-1, with 10 nucleotides matching TRBD1. The ends lost 0 bases at V and 1 base at J; junction bases unmatched: 2. This CDR3 comprises 16 residues. Germline loops: CDR1 SEHNR, CDR2 FQNEAQ (reference sequence). The CDR3 sequence is CASSLARDRGNTEAFF. The CDR3 DNA reads TGTGCCAGCAGCTTAGCGAGGGACAGGGGGAACACTGAAGCTTTCTTT.

The chain is built from TRBV4-1 and TRBJ2-5, with TRBD2 matching over 8 bases. The end of the DNA aligns better with TRBJ2-7, so the J call may be wrong. The CDR3 covers 16 residues. The germline V gene has CDR1 MGHRA and CDR2 YSYEKL. The CDR3 DNA is TGCGCCAGCAGCCAAGAGTTCAGCGGGAGTAGCTACGAGCAGTACTTC. Protein sequence: CASSQEFSGSSYEQYF.

The chain links TRBV27 to TRBJ2-7; 7 nucleotides line up with TRBD2. The CDR3 sequence is 14 residues long. V lost 10 bases and J lost 3; bases outside the gene matches: 12. Germline V lookup: CDR1 MNHEY, CDR2 SMNVEV (reference sequence). CDR3 protein: CATREDRGYYEQYF. The CDR3 nucleotides read TGTGCCACCCGGGAGGACCGAGGATACTACGAGCAGTACTTC.

The V and J genes are TRBV7-9 and TRBJ2-5, with 12 bases aligning to TRBD2. The trim removed 2 bases at V and 4 bases at J, leaving 11 bases unmatched. Germline V CDR1 and CDR2: SEHNR, FQNEAQ (reference sequence). CDR3 length: 18 residues. This CDR3 reads CASSLPSGRAYLIETQYF. CDR3 bases: TGTGCCAGCAGCTTACCTAGCGGGAGGGCCTATTTGATAGAGACCCAGTACTTC.

V usage is TRBV5-1 and J usage is TRBJ2-7; TRBD1 matches 7 bases. The CDR3 runs to 15 residues. Trimming cost V 1 base and J 2 bases; bases outside gene matches: 6. CDR1 SGHRS and CDR2 YFSETQ come from the germline V gene. The CDR3 region has the DNA TGCGCCAGCAGCTTGCAAGGGACAGCGACCTACGAGCAGTACTTC. As protein: CASSLQGTATYEQYF.

The J gene is TRBJ2-7, the V gene TRBV14; D unresolved. Trimming stripped 2 bases from V and 4 bases from J, with 15 bases between. This CDR3 region has 15 residues. Germline CDR1 reads SGHDN; CDR2 reads FVKESK. CDR3 residues: CASSQRNSGVYEQYF. DNA for the CDR3: TGTGCCAGCAGCCAACGGAATTCCGGAGTGTACGAGCAGTACTTC.

The gene calls are TRBV19 and TRBJ2-7, with D perhaps TRBD1 or TRBD2 (5 bases each). Trimming took 4 bases from V and 4 from J, leaving 17 bases between them. There are 15 residues in the CDR3. Germline CDR1 reads LNHDA; CDR2 reads SQIVND (reference sequence). CDR3 sequence reads: CASSTLPGPNYEQYF. In nucleotides, the CDR3 is TGTGCCAGTAGTACCCTCCCGGGACCAAATTACGAGCAGTACTTC.

The chain recombines TRBV7-9 with TRBJ2-7, with TRBD1 matching over 8 bases. The CDR3 consists of 17 residues. In germline, CDR1 is SEHNR, CDR2 FQNEAQ (reference sequence). The V gene end was trimmed by 5 bases and the J gene end by 2 bases; junction bases not matched to a gene: 14. This chain's CDR3 is CASSQQKGQVGPYEQYF. The CDR3 DNA is TGTGCCAGCAGCCAGCAGAAGGGACAGGTCGGACCCTACGAGCAGTACTTC. Full variable domain (remainder filled in from reference TRBV7-9 and TRBJ2-7): DTGVSQNPRHKITKRGQNVTFRCDPISEHNRLYWYRQTLGQGPEFLTYFQNEAQLEKSRLLSDRFSAERPKGSFSTLEIQRTEQGDSAMYLCASSQQKGQVGPYEQYFGPGTRLTVT.

The chain employs TRBV5-5 and TRBJ2-7, with TRBD1 matching 9 bases. The V segment lost 2 bases and the J segment 6 bases; nucleotides outside the gene matches: 6. Looked up from germline, CDR1 is SGHKS and CDR2 is YYEKEE (reference sequence). The CDR3 spans 14 residues. The CDR3 nucleotides read TGTGCCAGCAGCTTCGGGACAGGGAATGCCGAGCAGTACTTC. Its translation is CASSFGTGNAEQYF.

The V gene is TRBV4-1, the J gene TRBJ1-5; 8 bases fit TRBD1. J gave up 4 bases and V 1 base, and 6 bases lay outside the gene matches. The CDR3 totals 16 residues. Germline V gene data show CDR1 as MGHRA and CDR2 as YSYEKL. The CDR3 protein is CASSQGKGDRNQPQHF. The CDR3 DNA follows: TGCGCCAGCAGCCAAGGCAAGGGGGACAGGAATCAGCCCCAGCATTTT.

The rearrangement joins TRBV4-1 to TRBJ2-4, with TRBD2 matching over 11 bases. The V and J ends lost 5 bases and 7 bases, in that order; junction bases with no gene match: 10. Per germline, CDR1 MGHRA and CDR2 YSYEKL. The length of the CDR3 is 16 residues. The CDR3, as DNA: TGCGCCAGCAGCGCAATACTAGCGGGAGTAAATAACATTCAGTACTTC. Translation: CASSAILAGVNNIQYF.

This clone has just a few counts. The chain recombines TRBV6-5 with TRBJ1-4, with D possibly TRBD1 on 5 matching bases. CDR3 length equals 13 residues. Trimming took 6 bases from V and 8 from J, leaving 13 bases between them. The germline gives CDR1 MNHEY, CDR2 SVGAGI. The CDR3 spells CASRGGVREKLFF. CDR3 DNA: TGTGCCAGCAGGGGAGGGGTTCGGGAAAAACTGTTTTTT.

The rearrangement joins TRBV7-9 to TRBJ1-3; D gene uncertain. CDR1 SEHNR and CDR2 FQNEAQ come from the germline V gene (reference sequence). Trimming stripped 1 base from V and 0 bases from J, with 7 bases between. This CDR3 spans 15 amino acids. CDR3: CASSLDLFSGNTIYF. The CDR3 nucleotides read TGTGCCAGCAGCTTAGACCTGTTCTCTGGAAACACCATATATTTT.

The chain has TRBV29-1 and TRBJ2-6; no definite D call. This CDR3 is 14 amino acids long. Trimming took off 0 bases at V and 9 bases at J, with 12 bases between the two ends. Germline V lookup: CDR1 SQVTM, CDR2 ANQGSEA. In DNA form, the CDR3 reads TGCAGCGTTGAAGATTGGGTCCCAAACAACGTCCTGACTTTC. Its translation: CSVEDWVPNNVLTF.

The chain links TRBV9 to TRBJ2-1; no clear D. Per germline, CDR1 SGDLS and CDR2 YYNGEE. The CDR3 totals 13 residues. Trimming stripped 4 bases from V and 8 bases from J, with 13 bases between. The chain's CDR3 is CASSSWGGDEQFF. As DNA, the CDR3 is TGTGCCAGCAGCTCCTGGGGTGGGGATGAGCAGTTCTTC.

This clone has more than one count but fewer than ten. The chain links TRBV7-9 to TRBJ2-2; 8 bases are shared with TRBD2. The CDR3 is 15 amino acids. J gave up 4 bases and V 8 bases, and 9 bases lay outside the gene matches. From germline, CDR1 is SEHNR and CDR2 FQNEAQ (reference sequence). This CDR3 reads CASGPQAGVTGELFF. The DNA for the CDR3 is TGTGCCAGCGGCCCCCAAGCGGGAGTCACCGGGGAGCTGTTTTTT.

This chain joins TRBV29-1 and TRBJ2-7; weak D call: TRBD1 (6 bases). There are 14 residues in the CDR3. The V and J ends lost 4 bases and 5 bases respectively, with 18 bases between them. Looked up from germline, CDR1 is SQVTM and CDR2 is ANQGSEA. CDR3 in DNA: TGCAGCGTTGCAGGGGCCAGGGTAGGGAACGAGCAGTACTTC. Translating it yields CSVAGARVGNEQYF.

This clone was observed once. J is TRBJ2-1 and V is TRBV5-4, with TRBD2 matching 9 bases. Germline trimming cut 8 bases from V and 7 bases from J; bases unmatched to any gene: 4. CDR3 length: 12 amino acids. CDR1 SGHNT and CDR2 YYREEE come from the germline V gene (reference sequence). The CDR3 nucleotides read TGTGCCAGTGGGACTAGCAGGAATGAGCAGTTCTTC. It codes for CASGTSRNEQFF.

The V gene is TRBV5-6, the J gene TRBJ2-5, with D perhaps being TRBD1 or TRBD2 (5 bases each). Trimming took off 4 bases at V and 4 bases at J, with 17 bases between the two ends. The germline V gene encodes CDR1 SGHDT and CDR2 YYEEEE. This CDR3 is 15 amino acids long. The DNA for the CDR3 is TGTGCCAGCAGCCCGGGTGGGGGAAGGAGAGAGACCCAGTACTTC. Translation gives CASSPGGGRRETQYF.

This clone was detected a few times. V gene TRBV27 combines with J gene TRBJ1-5, with no clear D. V was clipped by 5 bases and J by 6 bases, with 14 bases between them. This CDR3 spans 14 amino acids. Germline values: CDR1 MNHEY, CDR2 SMNVEV (reference sequence). The chain's CDR3 is CASSLTMVGQPQHF. In DNA form, the CDR3 reads TGTGCCAGCAGTCTAACAATGGTAGGTCAGCCCCAGCATTTT.

CDR3 protein: CASSLDVGRSSYNEQFF. The CDR3 DNA follows: TGTGCCAGCAGCTTAGATGTCGGGAGAAGCTCCTACAATGAGCAGTTCTTC. This chain links TRBV11-2 with TRBJ2-1; D might be TRBD2 (6 bases). CDR1 and CDR2 from the germline V gene are SGHAT and FQNNGV. The ends were cut back, 0 bases at V and 0 bases at J, with 12 bases in the middle. The CDR3 consists of 17 residues.

This chain uses TRBV28 with TRBJ2-3; no definite D call. In germline, CDR1 is MDHEN, CDR2 SYDVKM. V shed 8 bases and J shed 0 bases, with 12 bases lying between them. The CDR3 runs to 14 residues. CDR3 loop: CASANLQSTDTQYF. The CDR3 DNA is TGTGCCAGCGCGAATCTACAAAGCACAGATACGCAGTATTTT.